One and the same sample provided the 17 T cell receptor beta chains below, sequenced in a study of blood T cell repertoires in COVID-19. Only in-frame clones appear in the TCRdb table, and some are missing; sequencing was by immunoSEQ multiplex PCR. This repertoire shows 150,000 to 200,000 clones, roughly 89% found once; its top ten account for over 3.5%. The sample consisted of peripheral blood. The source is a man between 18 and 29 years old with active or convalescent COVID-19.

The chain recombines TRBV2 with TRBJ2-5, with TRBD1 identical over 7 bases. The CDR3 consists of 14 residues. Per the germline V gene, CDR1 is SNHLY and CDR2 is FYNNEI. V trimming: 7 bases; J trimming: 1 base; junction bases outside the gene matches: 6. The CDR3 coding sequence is TGTGCCAGCAACCAGCAGGGGGTCCAAGAGACCCAGTACTTC. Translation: CASNQQGVQETQYF.

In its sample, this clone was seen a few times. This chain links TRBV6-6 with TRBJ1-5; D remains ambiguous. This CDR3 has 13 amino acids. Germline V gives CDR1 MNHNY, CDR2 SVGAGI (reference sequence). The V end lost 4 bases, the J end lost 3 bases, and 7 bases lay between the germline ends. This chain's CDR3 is CASSSQVNQPQHF. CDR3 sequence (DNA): TGTGCCAGCAGTTCGCAGGTCAATCAGCCCCAGCATTTT.

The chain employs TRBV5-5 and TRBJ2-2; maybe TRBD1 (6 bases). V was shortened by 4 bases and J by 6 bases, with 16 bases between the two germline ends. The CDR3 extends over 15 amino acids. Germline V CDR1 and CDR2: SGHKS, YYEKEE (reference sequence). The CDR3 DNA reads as TGTGCCAGCAGCACAGGGACGGCTAGCTCCGGGGAGCTGTTTTTT. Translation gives CASSTGTASSGELFF.

CDR3 DNA sequence: TGCGCCAGCAGCTTGACCCCCTCGGGACAGGGGATGAATGAGCAGTTCTTC. Its translation is CASSLTPSGQGMNEQFF. The chain combines TRBV5-1 with TRBJ2-1; TRBD1 aligns across 10 bases. V lost 1 base to trimming and J lost 7 bases; unmatched junction nucleotides: 11. The V gene's germline CDR1 is SGHRS and CDR2 YFSETQ. The CDR3 length is 17 residues.

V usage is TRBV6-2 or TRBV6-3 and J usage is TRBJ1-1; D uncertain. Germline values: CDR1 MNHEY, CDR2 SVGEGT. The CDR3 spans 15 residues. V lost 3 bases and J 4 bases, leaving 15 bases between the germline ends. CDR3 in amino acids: CASSYVGDWGTEAFF. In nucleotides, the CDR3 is TGTGCCAGCAGTTATGTCGGGGATTGGGGCACTGAAGCTTTCTTT.

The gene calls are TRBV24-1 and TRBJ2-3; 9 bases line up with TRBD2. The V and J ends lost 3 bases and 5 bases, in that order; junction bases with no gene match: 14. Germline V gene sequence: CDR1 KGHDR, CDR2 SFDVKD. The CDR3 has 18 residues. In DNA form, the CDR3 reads TGTGCCACCAGTGATCCCGACCCGGGACTAGCCCATGTAGATACGCAGTATTTT. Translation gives CATSDPDPGLAHVDTQYF.

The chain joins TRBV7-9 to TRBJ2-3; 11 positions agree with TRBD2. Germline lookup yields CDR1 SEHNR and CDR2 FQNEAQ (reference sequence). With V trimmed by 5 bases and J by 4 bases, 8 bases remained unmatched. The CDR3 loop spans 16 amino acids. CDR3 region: CASSAVTSGRPDTQYF. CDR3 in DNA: TGTGCCAGCAGCGCCGTAACTAGCGGGAGACCAGATACGCAGTATTTT.

DNA for the CDR3: TGTGCCAGCAGCGAGACTGGCCCCTACGAGCAGTACTTC. Residues: CASSETGPYEQYF. This chain links TRBV6-6 with TRBJ2-7; D unresolved. CDR3 length: 13 amino acids. Trimming removed 6 bases from V and 2 bases from J, with 11 bases in between. The V gene's germline CDR1 is MNHNY and CDR2 SVGAGI (reference sequence).

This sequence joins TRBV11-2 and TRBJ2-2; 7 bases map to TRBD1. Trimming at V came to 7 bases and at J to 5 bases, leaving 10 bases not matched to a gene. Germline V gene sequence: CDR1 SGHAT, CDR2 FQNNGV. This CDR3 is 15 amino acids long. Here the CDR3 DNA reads TGTGCCAGCACCCTGACAGGGTGGGGGACCGGGGAGCTGTTTTTT. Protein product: CASTLTGWGTGELFF.

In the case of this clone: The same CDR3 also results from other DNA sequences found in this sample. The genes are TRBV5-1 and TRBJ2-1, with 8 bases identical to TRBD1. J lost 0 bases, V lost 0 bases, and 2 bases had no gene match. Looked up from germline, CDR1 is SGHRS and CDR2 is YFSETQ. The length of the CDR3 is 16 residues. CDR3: CASSLAGTGSYNEQFF. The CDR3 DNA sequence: TGCGCCAGCAGCTTGGCCGGGACAGGCTCCTACAATGAGCAGTTCTTC.

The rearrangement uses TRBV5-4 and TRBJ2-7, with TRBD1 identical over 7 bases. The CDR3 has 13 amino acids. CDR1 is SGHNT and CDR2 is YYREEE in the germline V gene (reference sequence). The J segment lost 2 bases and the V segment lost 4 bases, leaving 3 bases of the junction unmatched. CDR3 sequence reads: CASSADRTYEQYF. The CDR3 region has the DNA TGTGCCAGCAGCGCGGACAGGACCTACGAGCAGTACTTC.

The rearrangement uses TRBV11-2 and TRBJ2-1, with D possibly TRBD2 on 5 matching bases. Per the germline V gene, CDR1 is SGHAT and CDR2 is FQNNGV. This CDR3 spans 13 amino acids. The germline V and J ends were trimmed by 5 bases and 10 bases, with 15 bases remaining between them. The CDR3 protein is CASSLTTSSEQFF. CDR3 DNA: TGTGCCAGCAGCCTCACAACTAGTTCCGAGCAGTTCTTC.

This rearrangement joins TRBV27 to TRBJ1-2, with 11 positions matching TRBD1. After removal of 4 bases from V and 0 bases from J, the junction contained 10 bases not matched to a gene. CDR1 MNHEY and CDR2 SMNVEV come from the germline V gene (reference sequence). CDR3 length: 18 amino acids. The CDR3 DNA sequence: TGTGCCAGCAGTTCCACGCCGGGACAGGGGGAGGCTAACTATGGCTACACCTTC. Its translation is CASSSTPGQGEANYGYTF.

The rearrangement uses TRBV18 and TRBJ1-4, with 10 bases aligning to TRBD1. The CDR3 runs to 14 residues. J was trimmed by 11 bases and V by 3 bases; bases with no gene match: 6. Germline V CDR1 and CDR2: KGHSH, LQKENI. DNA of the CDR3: TGTGCCAGCTCACCGGGACAGGGGTATAAGAAACTGTTTTTT. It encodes CASSPGQGYKKLFF.

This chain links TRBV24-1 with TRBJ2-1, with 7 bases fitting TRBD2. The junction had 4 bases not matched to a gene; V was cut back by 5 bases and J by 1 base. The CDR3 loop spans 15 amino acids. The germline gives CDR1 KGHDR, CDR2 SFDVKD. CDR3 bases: TGTGCCACCAGTGCCACAGCGGGGTCCTACAATGAGCAGTTCTTC. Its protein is CATSATAGSYNEQFF.

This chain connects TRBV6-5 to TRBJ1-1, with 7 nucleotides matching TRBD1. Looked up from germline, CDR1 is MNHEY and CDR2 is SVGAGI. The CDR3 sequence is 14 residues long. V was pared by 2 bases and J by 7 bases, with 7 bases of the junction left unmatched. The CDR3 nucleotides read TGTGCCAGCAGTTACCGCCAGGGGGGATTTGAAGCTTTCTTT. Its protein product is CASSYRQGGFEAFF.

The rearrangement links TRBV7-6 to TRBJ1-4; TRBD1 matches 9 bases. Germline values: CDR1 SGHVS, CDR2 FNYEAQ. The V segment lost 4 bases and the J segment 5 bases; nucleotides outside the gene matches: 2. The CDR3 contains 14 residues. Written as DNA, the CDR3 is TGTGCCAGCAGCTCGACAGGGGGGAATGAAAAACTGTTTTTT. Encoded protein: CASSSTGGNEKLFF.